This T cell receptor (beta chain) stems from a study of T-cell reconstitution after alpha-beta-depleted transplantation in children (dated by TCRdb to about 2016). For the wider study: Using TCR repertoire profiling, the study quantitatively followed how T-cell immune reconstitution unfolded in children after TCRalphabeta/CD19-depleted allogeneic hematopoietic cell transplantation.

Deletion took 0 bases off V and 4 bases off J, with a span of 4 bases between the germline ends. The CDR3 runs 13 residues from the cysteine to the phenylalanine. The entry retains the CDR3 DNA only, 39 bases that are in frame from base 1. CDR1 and CDR2, looked up from the germline V gene, are SGHTA and FQGNSA. The library was made by PCR. Reads for this sample came from an Illumina HiSeq 2500. TCR libraries were prepared with molecular barcoding, using unique molecular identifiers to normalize TCRbeta repertoire quantification. The raw public data were reprocessed by TCRdb itself: fastp quality trimming at Q25, MiXCR clonotype calling, in-frame beta chains only. Rows with one shared CDR3 protein collapse into an entry with the most common genes and DNA. A total of 440,000 or so distinct CDR3 sequences appear in this sample, roughly 44% of them only once. The ten biggest clones cover 27% of the sample.

Study-wide findings and limitations: The apparently early recovery of alphabetaT-cell counts about two months after transplant reportedly depended on only several hundred rapidly expanded clones that came from non-depleted graft cells. Over the following months the frequencies of hyperexpanded clones went down, and after one year T-cell counts and TCRbeta diversity were mostly credited to newly produced T cells. In some patients, the high TCRbeta diversity seen at day 60 was put down to recipient T cells and intrathymic progenitors that had survived conditioning.

This clonotype came up many times. Its specific antigen is unknown. Qualities for individual bases were not recorded, and no much larger clone is one base off. The sample's treatment or condition label, in plain terms: allogeneic hematopoietic cell transplantation with graft depleted of TCRalphabeta T cells and CD19 B cells. Transplant recipients were children who received TCRalphabeta/CD19-depleted allogeneic hematopoietic cell grafts. The TCR originated in a girl aged 2 to 9 with aplastic anemia, due to receive a stem cell transplant. Source: PBMCs, taken before TCRalphabeta/CD19-depleted stem cell transplant. This sequence uses TRBV7-2 and TRBJ1-5; the D gene lacks a confident call. The sequenced DNA is TGTGCCAGCAGCTTAGCGCCGAATCAGCCCCAGCATTTT. It translates to CASSLAPNQPQHF.